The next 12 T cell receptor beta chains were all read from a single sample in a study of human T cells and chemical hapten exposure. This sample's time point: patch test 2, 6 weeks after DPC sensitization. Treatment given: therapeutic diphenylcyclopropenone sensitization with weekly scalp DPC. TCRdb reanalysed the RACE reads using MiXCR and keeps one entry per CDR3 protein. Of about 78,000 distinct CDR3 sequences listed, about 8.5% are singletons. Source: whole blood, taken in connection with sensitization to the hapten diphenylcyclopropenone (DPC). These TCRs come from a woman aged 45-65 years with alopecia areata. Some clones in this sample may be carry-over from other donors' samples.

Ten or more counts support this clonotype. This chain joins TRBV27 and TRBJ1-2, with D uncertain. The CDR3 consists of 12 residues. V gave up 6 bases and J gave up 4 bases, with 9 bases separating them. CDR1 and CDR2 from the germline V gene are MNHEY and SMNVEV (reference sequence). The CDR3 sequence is CASRNGLYGYTF. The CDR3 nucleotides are TGTGCCAGCAGGAACGGGCTCTATGGCTACACCTTC.

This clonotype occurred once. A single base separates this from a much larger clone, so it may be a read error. CDR3 coding DNA: TGTGCCATCCGTTTTGATCGGGATTCACCCCTCAACTTT. Translating gives CAIRFDRDSPLNF. The chain employs TRBV10-3 and TRBJ1-6, with unresolved D. CDR1 and CDR2 (germline): ENHRY, SYGVKD. The CDR3 consists of 13 residues.

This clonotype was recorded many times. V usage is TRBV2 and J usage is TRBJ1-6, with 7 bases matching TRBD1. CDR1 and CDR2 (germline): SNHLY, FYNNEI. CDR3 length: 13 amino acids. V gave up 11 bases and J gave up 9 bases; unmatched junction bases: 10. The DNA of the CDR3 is TGTGCCTGCCGACAGGGAGTGGGTTCACCCCTCCACTTT. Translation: CACRQGVGSPLHF.

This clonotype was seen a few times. CDR3 in DNA: TGTGCCAGCAGCCAGAGAGGAATGACCGCTGGCTACACCTTC. It yields the protein CASSQRGMTAGYTF. This rearrangement joins TRBV4-2 to TRBJ1-2; D call uncertain. Trimming removed 3 bases at V and 7 bases at J, with 15 bases between. From germline, CDR1 is LGHNA and CDR2 YNFKEQ. This CDR3 has 14 residues.

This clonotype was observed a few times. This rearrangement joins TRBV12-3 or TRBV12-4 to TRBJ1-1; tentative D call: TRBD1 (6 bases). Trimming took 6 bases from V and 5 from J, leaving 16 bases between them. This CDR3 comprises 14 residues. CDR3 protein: CASRGAGAWTEAFF. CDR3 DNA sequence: TGTGCCAGCAGGGGGGCCGGGGCGTGGACTGAAGCTTTCTTT.

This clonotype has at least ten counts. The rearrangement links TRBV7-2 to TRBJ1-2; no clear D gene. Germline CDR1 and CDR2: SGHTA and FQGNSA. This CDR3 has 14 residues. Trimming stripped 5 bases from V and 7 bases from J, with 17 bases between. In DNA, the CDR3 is TGTGCCAGCAGCCCGATCGGCATCACCGGTGGCTACACCTTC. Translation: CASSPIGITGGYTF.

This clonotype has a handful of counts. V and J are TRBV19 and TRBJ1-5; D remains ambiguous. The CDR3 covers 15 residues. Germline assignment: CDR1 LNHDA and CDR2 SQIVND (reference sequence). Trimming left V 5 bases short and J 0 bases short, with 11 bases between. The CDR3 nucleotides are TGTGCCAGTAGTCCTTGGACGGCTAGCAATCAGCCCCAGCATTTT. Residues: CASSPWTASNQPQHF. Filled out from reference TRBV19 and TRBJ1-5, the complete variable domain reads DGGITQSPKYLFRKEGQNVTLSCEQNLNHDAMYWYRQDPGQGLRLIYYSQIVNDFQKGDIAEGYSVSREKKESFPLTVTSAQKNPTAFYLCASSPWTASNQPQHFGDGTRLSIL.

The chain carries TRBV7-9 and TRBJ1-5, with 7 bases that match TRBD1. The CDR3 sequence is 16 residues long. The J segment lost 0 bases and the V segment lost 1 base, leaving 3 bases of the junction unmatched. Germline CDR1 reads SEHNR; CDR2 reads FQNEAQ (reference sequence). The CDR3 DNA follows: TGTGCCAGCAGCTTAGGACAGGGAGTTAGCAATCAGCCCCAGCATTTT. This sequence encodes CASSLGQGVSNQPQHF.

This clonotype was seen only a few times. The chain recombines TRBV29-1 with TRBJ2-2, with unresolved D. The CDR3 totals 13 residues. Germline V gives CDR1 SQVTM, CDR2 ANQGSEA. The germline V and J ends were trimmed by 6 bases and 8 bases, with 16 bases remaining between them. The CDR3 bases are TGCAGCGTGTCAATCGGGCAGGAAGGGGAGCTGTTTTTT. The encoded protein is CSVSIGQEGELFF.

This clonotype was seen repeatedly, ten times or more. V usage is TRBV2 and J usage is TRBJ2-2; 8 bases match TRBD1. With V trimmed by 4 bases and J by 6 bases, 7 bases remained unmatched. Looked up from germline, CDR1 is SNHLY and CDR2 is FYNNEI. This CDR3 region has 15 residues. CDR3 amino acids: CASSVRGRIAGELFF. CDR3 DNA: TGTGCCAGCAGTGTCAGGGGGCGCATAGCCGGGGAGCTGTTTTTT. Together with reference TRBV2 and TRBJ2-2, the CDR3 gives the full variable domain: EPEVTQTPSHQVTQMGQEVILRCVPISNHLYFYWYRQILGQKVEFLVSFYNNEISEKSEIFDDQFSVERPDGSNFTLKIRSTKLEDSAMYFCASSVRGRIAGELFFGEGSRLTVL.

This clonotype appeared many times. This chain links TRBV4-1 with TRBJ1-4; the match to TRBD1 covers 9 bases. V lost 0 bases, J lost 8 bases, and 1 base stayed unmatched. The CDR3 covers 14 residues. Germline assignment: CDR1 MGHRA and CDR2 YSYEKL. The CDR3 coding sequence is TGCGCCAGCAGCCAAGAAGGGACAGGGGAAAAACTGTTTTTT. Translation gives CASSQEGTGEKLFF.

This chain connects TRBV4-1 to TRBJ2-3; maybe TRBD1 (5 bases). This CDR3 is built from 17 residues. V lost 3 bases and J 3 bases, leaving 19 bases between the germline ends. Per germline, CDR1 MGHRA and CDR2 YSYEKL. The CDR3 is CASSQALQGARTDTQYF. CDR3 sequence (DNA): TGCGCCAGCAGCCAGGCCCTCCAAGGGGCAAGGACAGATACGCAGTATTTT.